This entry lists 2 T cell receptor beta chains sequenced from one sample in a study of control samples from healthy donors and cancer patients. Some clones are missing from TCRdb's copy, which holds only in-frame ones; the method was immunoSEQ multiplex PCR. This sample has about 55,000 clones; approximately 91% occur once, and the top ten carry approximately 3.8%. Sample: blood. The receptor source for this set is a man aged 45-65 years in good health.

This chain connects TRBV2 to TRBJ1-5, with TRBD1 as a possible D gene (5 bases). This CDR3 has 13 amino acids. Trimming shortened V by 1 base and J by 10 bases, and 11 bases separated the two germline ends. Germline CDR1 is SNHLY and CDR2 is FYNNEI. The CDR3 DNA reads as TGTGCCAGCAGTGAAGAGGGGCCCCAACCCCAGCATTTT. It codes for CASSEEGPQPQHF.

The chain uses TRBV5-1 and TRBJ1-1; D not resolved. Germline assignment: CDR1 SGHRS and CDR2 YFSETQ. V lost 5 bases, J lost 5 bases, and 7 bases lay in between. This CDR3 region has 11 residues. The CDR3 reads CASSFETEAFF. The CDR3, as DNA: TGCGCCAGCAGTTTTGAAACTGAAGCTTTCTTT.